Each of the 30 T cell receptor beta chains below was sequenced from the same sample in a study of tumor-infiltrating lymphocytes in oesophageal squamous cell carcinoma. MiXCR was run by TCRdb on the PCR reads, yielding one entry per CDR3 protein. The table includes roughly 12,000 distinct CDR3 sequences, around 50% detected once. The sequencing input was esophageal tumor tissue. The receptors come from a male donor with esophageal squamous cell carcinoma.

The CDR3 sequence is CASSLGGANTGELFF. In DNA, the CDR3 is TGTGCCAGCAGTTTAGGGGGGGCGAACACCGGGGAGCTGTTTTTT. The V gene is TRBV28, the J gene TRBJ2-2, with 7 bases identical to TRBD2. V shed 2 bases, J shed 0 bases, and the junction held 0 bases outside the gene matches. Germline V gene lookup returns CDR1 MDHEN and CDR2 SYDVKM. This CDR3 is built from 15 residues.

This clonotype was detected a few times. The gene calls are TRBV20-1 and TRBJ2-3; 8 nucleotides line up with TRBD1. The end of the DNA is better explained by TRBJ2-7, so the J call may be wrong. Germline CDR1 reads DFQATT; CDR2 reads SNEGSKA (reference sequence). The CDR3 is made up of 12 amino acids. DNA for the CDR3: TGCAGTGCTAGGGAGACAGGGGAACGGCAGTACTTC. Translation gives CSARETGERQYF.

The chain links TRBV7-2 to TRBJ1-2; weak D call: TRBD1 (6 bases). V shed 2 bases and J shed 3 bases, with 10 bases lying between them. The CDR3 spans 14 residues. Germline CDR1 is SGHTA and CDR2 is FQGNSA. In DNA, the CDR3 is TGTGCCAGCAGCTTAAGAGGGGGGGACTATGGCTACACCTTC. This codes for CASSLRGGDYGYTF.

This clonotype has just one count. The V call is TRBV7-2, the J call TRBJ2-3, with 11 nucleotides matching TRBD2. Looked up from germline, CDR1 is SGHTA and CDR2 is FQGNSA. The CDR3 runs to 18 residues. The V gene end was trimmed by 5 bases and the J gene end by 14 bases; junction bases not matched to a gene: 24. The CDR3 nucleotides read TGTGCCAGCAGCCCGGGACTAGCGGAGGGGTCTAGCACCGGGGAGCTGTATTTT. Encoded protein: CASSPGLAEGSSTGELYF.

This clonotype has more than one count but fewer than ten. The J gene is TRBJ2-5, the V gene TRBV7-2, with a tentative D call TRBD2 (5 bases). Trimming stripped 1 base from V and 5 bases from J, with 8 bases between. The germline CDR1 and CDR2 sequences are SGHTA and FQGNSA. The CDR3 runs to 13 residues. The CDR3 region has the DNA TGTGCCAGCAGCTTAGGAGGGTTGGAGACCCAGTACTTC. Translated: CASSLGGLETQYF.

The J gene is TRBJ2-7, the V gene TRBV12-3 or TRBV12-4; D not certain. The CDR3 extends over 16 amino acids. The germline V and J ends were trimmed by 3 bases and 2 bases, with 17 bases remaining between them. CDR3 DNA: TGTGCCAGCAGTTTTTTTTCCTCCGGTCCTACCTACGAGCAGTACTTC. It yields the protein CASSFFSSGPTYEQYF.

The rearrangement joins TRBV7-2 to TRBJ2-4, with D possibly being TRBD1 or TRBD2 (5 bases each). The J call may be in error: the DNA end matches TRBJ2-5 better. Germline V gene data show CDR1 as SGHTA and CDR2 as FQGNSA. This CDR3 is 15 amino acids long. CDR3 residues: CASSFTGTSQETQYF. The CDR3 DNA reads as TGTGCCAGCAGCTTTACCGGGACCTCTCAAGAGACCCAGTACTTC.

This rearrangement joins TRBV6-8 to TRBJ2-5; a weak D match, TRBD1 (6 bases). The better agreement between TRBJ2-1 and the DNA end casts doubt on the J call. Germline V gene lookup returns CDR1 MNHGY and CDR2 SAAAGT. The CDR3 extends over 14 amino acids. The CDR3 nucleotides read TGTGCCACCGACCGGGACATGATTAACAATGAGCAGTTCTTC. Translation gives CATDRDMINNEQFF.

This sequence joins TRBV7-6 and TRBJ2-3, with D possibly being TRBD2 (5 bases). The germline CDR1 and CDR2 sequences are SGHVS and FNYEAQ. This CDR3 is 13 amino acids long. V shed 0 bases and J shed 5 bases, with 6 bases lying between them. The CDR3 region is CASSLAGKDTQYF. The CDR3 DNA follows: TGTGCCAGCAGCTTAGCCGGGAAAGATACGCAGTATTTT.

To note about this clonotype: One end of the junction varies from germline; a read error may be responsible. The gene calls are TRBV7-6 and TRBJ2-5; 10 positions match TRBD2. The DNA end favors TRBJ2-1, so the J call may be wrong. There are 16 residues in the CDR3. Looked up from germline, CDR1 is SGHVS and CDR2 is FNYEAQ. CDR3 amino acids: CASSLEVGLAYNEQFF. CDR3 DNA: TGTGCTAGCAGCTTAGAAGTGGGACTAGCGTACAATGAGCAGTTCTTC.

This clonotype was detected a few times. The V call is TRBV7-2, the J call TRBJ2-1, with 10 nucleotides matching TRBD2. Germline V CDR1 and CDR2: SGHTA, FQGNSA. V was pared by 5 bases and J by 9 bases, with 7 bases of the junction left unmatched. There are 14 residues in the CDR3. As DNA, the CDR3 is TGTGCCAGCAGCGTCCCGGGACTAGCGAGTGAGCAGTTCTTC. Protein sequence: CASSVPGLASEQFF.

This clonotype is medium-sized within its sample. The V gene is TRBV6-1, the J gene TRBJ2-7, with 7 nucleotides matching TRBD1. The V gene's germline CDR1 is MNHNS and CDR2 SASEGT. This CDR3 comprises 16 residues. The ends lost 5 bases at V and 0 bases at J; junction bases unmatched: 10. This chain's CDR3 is CASSPQPGQFSYEQYF. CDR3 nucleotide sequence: TGTGCCAGCAGTCCTCAGCCGGGACAGTTCTCCTACGAGCAGTACTTC.

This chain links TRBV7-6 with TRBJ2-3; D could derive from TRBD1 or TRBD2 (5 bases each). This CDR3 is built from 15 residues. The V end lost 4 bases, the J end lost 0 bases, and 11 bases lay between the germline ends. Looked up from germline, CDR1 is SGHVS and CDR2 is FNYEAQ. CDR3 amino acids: CASSSAGRSTDTQYF. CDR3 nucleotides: TGTGCCAGCAGCTCCGCAGGGAGAAGCACAGATACGCAGTATTTT.

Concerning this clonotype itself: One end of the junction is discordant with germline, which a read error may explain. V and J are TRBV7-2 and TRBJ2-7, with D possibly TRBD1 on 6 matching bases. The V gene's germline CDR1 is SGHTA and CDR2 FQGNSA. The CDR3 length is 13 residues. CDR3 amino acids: CASSSDRNSPLHF. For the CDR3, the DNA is TGTGCCAGCAGCTCGGACAGAAATTCACCCCTCCACTTC. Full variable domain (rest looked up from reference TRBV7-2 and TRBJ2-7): GAGVSQSPSNKVTEKGKDVELRCDPISGHTALYWYRQSLGQGLEFLIYFQGNSAPDKSGLPSDRFSAERTGGSVSTLTIQRTQQEDSAVYLCASSSDRNSPLHFGPGTRLTVT.

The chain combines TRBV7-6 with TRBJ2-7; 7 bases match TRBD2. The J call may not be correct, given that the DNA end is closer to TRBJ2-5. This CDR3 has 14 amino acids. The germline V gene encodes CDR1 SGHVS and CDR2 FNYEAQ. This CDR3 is CASSLAVGGETQYF. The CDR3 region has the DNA TGTGCCAGCAGCTTAGCGGTCGGGGGGGAGACCCAGTACTTC.

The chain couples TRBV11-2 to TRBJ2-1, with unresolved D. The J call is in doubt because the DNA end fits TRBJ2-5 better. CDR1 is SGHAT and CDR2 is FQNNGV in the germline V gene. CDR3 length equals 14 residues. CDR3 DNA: TGTGCCAGCAGCTTCTGGACGGAGCAAGAGACCCAGTACTTC. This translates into CASSFWTEQETQYF.

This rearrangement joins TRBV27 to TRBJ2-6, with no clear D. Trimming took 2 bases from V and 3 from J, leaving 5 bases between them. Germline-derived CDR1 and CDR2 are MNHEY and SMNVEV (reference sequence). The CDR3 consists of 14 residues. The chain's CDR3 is CASSLSVGANVLTF. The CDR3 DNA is TGTGCCAGCAGTTTAAGCGTTGGGGCCAACGTCCTGACTTTC.

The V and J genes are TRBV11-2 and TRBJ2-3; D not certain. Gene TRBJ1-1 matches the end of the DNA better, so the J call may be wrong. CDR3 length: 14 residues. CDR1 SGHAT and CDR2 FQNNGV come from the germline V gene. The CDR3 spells CASSLVRGNTEAFF. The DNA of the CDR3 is TGTGCCAGCAGCTTAGTCCGGGGGAACACTGAAGCTTTCTTT.

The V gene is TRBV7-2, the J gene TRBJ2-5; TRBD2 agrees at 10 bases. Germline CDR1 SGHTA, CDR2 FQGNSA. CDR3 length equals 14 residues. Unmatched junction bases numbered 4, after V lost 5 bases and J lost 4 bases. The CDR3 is CASSARLAGETQYF. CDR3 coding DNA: TGTGCCAGCAGCGCCAGACTAGCGGGAGAGACCCAGTACTTC.

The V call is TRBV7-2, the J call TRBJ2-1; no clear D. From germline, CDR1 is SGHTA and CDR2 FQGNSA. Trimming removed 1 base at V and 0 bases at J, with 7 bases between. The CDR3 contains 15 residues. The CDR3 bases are TGTGCCAGCAGCTTAGATGTCAGCTCCTACAATGAGCAGTTCTTC. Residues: CASSLDVSSYNEQFF. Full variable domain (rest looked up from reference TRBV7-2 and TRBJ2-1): GAGVSQSPSNKVTEKGKDVELRCDPISGHTALYWYRQSLGQGLEFLIYFQGNSAPDKSGLPSDRFSAERTGGSVSTLTIQRTQQEDSAVYLCASSLDVSSYNEQFFGPGTRLTVL.

This CDR3 is CSSVRGLSYNEQFF. The CDR3 DNA is TGTAGCTCAGTCCGGGGGCTATCCTACAATGAGCAGTTCTTC. The rearrangement links TRBV7-6 to TRBJ2-1; D is possibly TRBD1 or TRBD2 (6 bases each). In germline, CDR1 is SGHVS, CDR2 FNYEAQ. This CDR3 region has 14 residues.

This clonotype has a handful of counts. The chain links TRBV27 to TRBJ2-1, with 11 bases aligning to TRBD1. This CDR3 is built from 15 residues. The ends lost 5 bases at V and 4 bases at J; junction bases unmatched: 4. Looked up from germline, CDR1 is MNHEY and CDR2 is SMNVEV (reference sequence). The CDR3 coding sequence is TGTGCCAGCAGTAGAGGGACAGGGGGGTACAATGAGCAGTTCTTC. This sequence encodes CASSRGTGGYNEQFF.

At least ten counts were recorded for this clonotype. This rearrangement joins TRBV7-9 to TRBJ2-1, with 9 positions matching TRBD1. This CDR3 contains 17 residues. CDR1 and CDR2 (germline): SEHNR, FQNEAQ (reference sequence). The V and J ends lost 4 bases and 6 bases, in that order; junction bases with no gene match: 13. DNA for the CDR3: TGTGCCAGCAGCTCCAGGACCGGGACAGGGACTCGCAATGAGCAGTTCTTC. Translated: CASSSRTGTGTRNEQFF.

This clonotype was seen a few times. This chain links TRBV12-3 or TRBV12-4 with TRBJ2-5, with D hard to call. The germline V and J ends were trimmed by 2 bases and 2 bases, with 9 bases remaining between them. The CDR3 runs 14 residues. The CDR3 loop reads CASSLLGSQETQYF. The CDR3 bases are TGTGCCAGCAGTTTACTGGGATCTCAAGAGACCCAGTACTTC.

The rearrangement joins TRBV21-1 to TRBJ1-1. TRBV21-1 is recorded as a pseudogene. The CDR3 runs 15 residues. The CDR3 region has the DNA TGTGCCAGCAGCCCCGGAGGGCAGCCGAACACTGAAGCTTTCTTT. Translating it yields CASSPGGQPNTEAFF.

The CDR3 coding sequence is TGTGCCAGCAGCTTAGATTTTGGAGCCGACTATGGCTACACCTTC. It is translated as CASSLDFGADYGYTF. The V and J genes are TRBV7-2 and TRBJ1-2; no firm D call. Trimming cost V 1 base and J 3 bases, with 12 bases left between them. The CDR3 length is 15 residues. Looked up from germline, CDR1 is SGHTA and CDR2 is FQGNSA.

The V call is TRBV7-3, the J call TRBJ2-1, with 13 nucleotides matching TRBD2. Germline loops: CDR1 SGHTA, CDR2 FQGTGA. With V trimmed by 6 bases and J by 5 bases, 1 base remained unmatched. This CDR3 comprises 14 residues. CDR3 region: CASRLAGGNNEQFF. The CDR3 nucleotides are TGTGCCAGCAGACTAGCGGGAGGGAACAATGAGCAGTTCTTC. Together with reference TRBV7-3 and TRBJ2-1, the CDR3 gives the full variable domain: GAGVSQTPSNKVTEKGKYVELRCDPISGHTALYWYRQSLGQGPEFLIYFQGTGAADDSGLPNDRFFAVRPEGSVSTLKIQRTERGDSAVYLCASRLAGGNNEQFFGPGTRLTVL.

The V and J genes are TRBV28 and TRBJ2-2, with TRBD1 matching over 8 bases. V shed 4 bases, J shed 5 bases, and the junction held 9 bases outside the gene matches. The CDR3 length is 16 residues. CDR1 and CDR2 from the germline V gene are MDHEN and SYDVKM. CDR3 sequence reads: CASSSPGTGGTGELFF. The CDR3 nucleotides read TGTGCCAGCAGTTCCCCCGGGACAGGTGGTACCGGGGAGCTGTTTTTT. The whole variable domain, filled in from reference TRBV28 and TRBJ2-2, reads DVKVTQSSRYLVKRTGEKVFLECVQDMDHENMFWYRQDPGLGLRLIYFSYDVKMKEKGDIPEGYSVSREKKERFSLILESASTNQTSMYLCASSSPGTGGTGELFFGEGSRLTVL.

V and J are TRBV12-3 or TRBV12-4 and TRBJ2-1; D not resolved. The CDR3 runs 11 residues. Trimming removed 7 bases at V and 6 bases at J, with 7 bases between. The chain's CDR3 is CASKVGNEQFF. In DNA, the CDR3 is TGTGCCAGCAAAGTGGGCAATGAGCAGTTCTTC.

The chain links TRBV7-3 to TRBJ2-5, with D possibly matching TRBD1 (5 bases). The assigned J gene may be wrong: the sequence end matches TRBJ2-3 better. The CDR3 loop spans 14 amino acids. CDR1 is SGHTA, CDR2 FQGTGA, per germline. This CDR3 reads CASSLGATTDTQYF. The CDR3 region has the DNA TGTGCCAGCAGCTTAGGGGCCACCACAGATACGCAGTATTTT.